These T cell receptor beta chains were read from a single sample in a study of blood T cell repertoires in COVID-19. Sequencing used immunoSEQ multiplex PCR; TCRdb keeps in-frame clones, though not all of them. The sample holds about 110,000 clones, 70% to 90% seen once. The sequencing sample was made of peripheral blood. All receptors derive from a woman between 50 and 59 years old with acute or convalescent COVID-19. The CDR3 runs from the conserved cysteine through the conserved F or W. A D gene is named only where the DNA matches it firmly. The size of a clone is reported for some rows only, either as once, few or many, or as a class for expanded clones.

d_call: TRBD1
clone_size: -
j_call: TRBJ2-5
v_call: TRBV5-1
cdr3_aa: CASSWGPRGPGETQYF
cdr3_nt: TGCGCCAGCAGCTGGGGGCCCAGGGGGCCTGGGGAGACCCAGTACTTC

d_call: -
clone_size: -
j_call: TRBJ1-2
v_call: TRBV10-3
cdr3_aa: CAISESERGYGYTF
cdr3_nt: TGTGCCATCAGTGAGTCGGAGAGGGGGTATGGCTACACCTTC

d_call: -
clone_size: -
j_call: TRBJ2-5
v_call: TRBV4-2
cdr3_aa: CASSQSGEETQYF
cdr3_nt: TGTGCCAGCAGCCAATCGGGGGAAGAGACCCAGTACTTC

d_call: TRBD1
clone_size: -
j_call: TRBJ1-2
v_call: TRBV5-6
cdr3_aa: CASSSPRTGGSIYGYTF
cdr3_nt: TGTGCCAGCAGCTCCCCTCGGACAGGGGGTTCTATCTATGGCTACACCTTC

d_call: TRBD1
clone_size: -
j_call: TRBJ2-7
v_call: TRBV6-5
cdr3_aa: CASSIRDRGYEQYF
cdr3_nt: TGTGCCAGCAGTATTAGGGACAGGGGCTACGAGCAGTACTTC

d_call: -
clone_size: -
j_call: TRBJ2-1
v_call: TRBV18
cdr3_aa: CASSPLSGGQGNEQFF
cdr3_nt: TGTGCCAGCTCACCACTCTCTGGAGGGCAGGGAAATGAGCAGTTCTTC

d_call: -
clone_size: -
j_call: TRBJ2-1
v_call: TRBV10-3
cdr3_aa: CAISGFLVQGTEQFF
cdr3_nt: TGTGCCATCAGTGGCTTCCTTGTGCAGGGAACGGAGCAGTTCTTC

d_call: TRBD2
clone_size: -
j_call: TRBJ2-7
v_call: TRBV6-1
cdr3_aa: CASSEGSGRSYEQYF
cdr3_nt: TGTGCCAGCAGTGAAGGTAGCGGGAGATCCTACGAGCAGTACTTC

d_call: -
clone_size: -
j_call: TRBJ1-1
v_call: TRBV20-1
cdr3_aa: CSASNGNTEAFF
cdr3_nt: TGCAGTGCTAGTAACGGGAACACTGAAGCTTTCTTT

d_call: TRBD1
clone_size: -
j_call: TRBJ1-2
v_call: TRBV5-1
cdr3_aa: CASSPSRTGFDGYTF
cdr3_nt: TGCGCCAGCAGCCCGTCCCGGACAGGGTTCGATGGCTACACCTTC

d_call: TRBD1
clone_size: -
j_call: TRBJ1-4
v_call: TRBV6-5
cdr3_aa: CASGWTGEKLFF
cdr3_nt: TGTGCCAGCGGGTGGACAGGGGAAAAACTGTTTTTT

d_call: -
clone_size: -
j_call: TRBJ2-7
v_call: TRBV30
cdr3_aa: CAWSVSGYEQYF
cdr3_nt: TGTGCCTGGAGTGTATCCGGGTACGAGCAGTACTTC

d_call: TRBD1
clone_size: -
j_call: TRBJ1-4
v_call: TRBV24-1
cdr3_aa: CATSDSRGQGEKLFF
cdr3_nt: TGTGCCACCAGTGATTCCAGGGGGCAAGGTGAAAAACTGTTTTTT

d_call: TRBD1
clone_size: -
j_call: TRBJ2-3
v_call: TRBV20-1
cdr3_aa: CSASGTGTDTQYF
cdr3_nt: TGCAGTGCTAGTGGGACAGGCACAGATACGCAGTATTTT

d_call: -
clone_size: -
j_call: TRBJ2-3
v_call: TRBV14
cdr3_aa: CASAVSPGVTDTQYF
cdr3_nt: TGTGCCAGCGCCGTATCACCGGGGGTGACAGATACGCAGTATTTT

d_call: TRBD2
clone_size: once
j_call: TRBJ2-7
v_call: TRBV30
cdr3_aa: CAWSLSPSGRPYEQYF
cdr3_nt: TGTGCCTGGAGCCTGAGCCCTAGCGGGAGACCCTACGAGCAGTACTTC

d_call: -
clone_size: once
j_call: TRBJ1-1
v_call: TRBV7-9
cdr3_aa: CASSLAVSTGAFF
cdr3_nt: TGTGCCAGCAGCTTAGCCGTTTCAACAGGAGCTTTCTTT

d_call: TRBD2
clone_size: -
j_call: TRBJ2-7
v_call: TRBV30
cdr3_aa: CAWSWTSGRAYEQYF
cdr3_nt: TGTGCCTGGAGTTGGACTAGCGGGAGAGCCTACGAGCAGTACTTC

d_call: -
clone_size: once
j_call: TRBJ1-4
v_call: TRBV6-5
cdr3_aa: CASLLGAPSELFF
cdr3_nt: TGTGCCAGCCTTCTAGGTGCGCCCTCCGAACTGTTTTTT

d_call: -
clone_size: -
j_call: TRBJ2-1
v_call: TRBV18
cdr3_aa: CASSPIGVQFF
cdr3_nt: TGTGCCAGCTCACCAATAGGGGTCCAGTTCTTC

d_call: -
clone_size: -
j_call: TRBJ2-3
v_call: TRBV7-2
cdr3_aa: CASSLSQGFGKDTQYF
cdr3_nt: TGTGCCAGCAGCTTAAGTCAGGGGTTTGGAAAAGATACGCAGTATTTT

d_call: -
clone_size: -
j_call: TRBJ1-2
v_call: TRBV15
cdr3_aa: CATSDTRGYGYTF
cdr3_nt: TGTGCCACCTCGGACACTCGAGGCTATGGCTACACCTTC

d_call: -
clone_size: -
j_call: TRBJ2-6
v_call: TRBV29-1
cdr3_aa: CSAHISSGANVLTF
cdr3_nt: TGCAGCGCTCATATCAGCTCTGGGGCCAACGTCCTGACTTTC

d_call: -
clone_size: -
j_call: TRBJ2-1
v_call: TRBV19
cdr3_aa: CASSVRTDEQFF
cdr3_nt: TGTGCCAGTAGTGTGAGAACTGATGAGCAGTTCTTC

d_call: -
clone_size: -
j_call: TRBJ2-1
v_call: TRBV11-2
cdr3_aa: CASSPTSSGQFF
cdr3_nt: TGTGCCAGCAGCCCTACTAGCTCGGGGCAGTTCTTC

d_call: TRBD1
clone_size: -
j_call: TRBJ2-7
v_call: TRBV29-1
cdr3_aa: CSVDPGQGDDEQYF
cdr3_nt: TGCAGCGTTGATCCGGGACAGGGGGACGACGAGCAGTACTTC

d_call: TRBD2
clone_size: -
j_call: TRBJ2-7
v_call: TRBV3-1/TRBV3-2
cdr3_aa: CASSQVFERGPSYEQYF
cdr3_nt: TGTGCCAGCAGCCAAGTTTTTGAGCGGGGACCCTCCTACGAGCAGTACTTC

d_call: TRBD1
clone_size: -
j_call: TRBJ1-1
v_call: TRBV25-1
cdr3_aa: CASSDSGTGSRATEAFF
cdr3_nt: TGTGCCAGCAGTGATTCAGGGACAGGGAGTCGGGCCACTGAAGCTTTCTTT

d_call: TRBD2
clone_size: -
j_call: TRBJ2-7
v_call: TRBV19
cdr3_aa: CASSIQREATYEQYF
cdr3_nt: TGTGCCAGTAGTATCCAGCGGGAAGCAACTTACGAGCAGTACTTC

d_call: -
clone_size: -
j_call: TRBJ2-5
v_call: TRBV7-9
cdr3_aa: CASSIRVRETQYF
cdr3_nt: TGTGCCAGCAGCATCAGGGTGCGGGAGACCCAGTACTTC

d_call: -
clone_size: -
j_call: TRBJ1-2
v_call: TRBV12-3/TRBV12-4
cdr3_aa: CASRDSTNYGYTF
cdr3_nt: TGTGCCAGCAGGGACAGTACTAACTATGGCTACACCTTC

d_call: -
clone_size: few
j_call: TRBJ1-2
v_call: TRBV29-1
cdr3_aa: CSVETANYGYTF
cdr3_nt: TGCAGCGTTGAAACAGCTAACTATGGCTACACCTTC

d_call: TRBD1
clone_size: -
j_call: TRBJ1-4
v_call: TRBV10-3
cdr3_aa: CAISPGQSNEKLFF
cdr3_nt: TGTGCCATCAGCCCGGGACAGTCTAATGAAAAACTGTTTTTT

d_call: -
clone_size: few
j_call: TRBJ1-6
v_call: TRBV7-2
cdr3_aa: CASSSQILSPLHF
cdr3_nt: TGTGCCAGCAGCTCCCAGATTCTCTCACCCCTCCACTTT

d_call: TRBD1
clone_size: -
j_call: TRBJ1-1
v_call: TRBV5-1
cdr3_aa: CASSVDPQGANTEAFF
cdr3_nt: TGCGCCAGCAGCGTCGACCCCCAGGGGGCTAACACTGAAGCTTTCTTT

d_call: TRBD1
clone_size: -
j_call: TRBJ1-5
v_call: TRBV2
cdr3_aa: CASRPGQGVAGNQPQHF
cdr3_nt: TGTGCCAGCAGGCCGGGACAGGGGGTAGCGGGCAATCAGCCCCAGCATTTT

d_call: TRBD1
clone_size: once
j_call: TRBJ2-3
v_call: TRBV7-2
cdr3_aa: CASSLTLQGRTDTQYF
cdr3_nt: TGTGCCAGCAGCCTCACCCTACAGGGGCGGACAGATACGCAGTATTTT

d_call: TRBD2
clone_size: -
j_call: TRBJ2-1
v_call: TRBV6-5
cdr3_aa: CASKREGLANNEQFF
cdr3_nt: TGTGCCAGCAAAAGGGAGGGACTAGCGAACAATGAGCAGTTCTTC

d_call: TRBD2
clone_size: -
j_call: TRBJ2-1
v_call: TRBV5-6
cdr3_aa: CASSQGTSGDNEQFF
cdr3_nt: TGTGCCAGCAGCCAGGGGACTAGCGGGGACAATGAGCAGTTCTTC

d_call: -
clone_size: -
j_call: TRBJ1-2
v_call: TRBV12-3/TRBV12-4
cdr3_aa: CASRPRTDYGYTF
cdr3_nt: TGTGCCAGCAGGCCCCGGACAGACTATGGCTACACCTTC

d_call: -
clone_size: -
j_call: TRBJ2-7
v_call: TRBV11-2
cdr3_aa: CASSLTPGYEQYF
cdr3_nt: TGTGCCAGCAGCTTAACCCCAGGCTACGAGCAGTACTTC

d_call: -
clone_size: -
j_call: TRBJ1-1
v_call: TRBV2
cdr3_aa: CATKTDMNTEAFF
cdr3_nt: TGTGCCACCAAGACAGACATGAACACTGAAGCTTTCTTT

d_call: TRBD2
clone_size: -
j_call: TRBJ2-1
v_call: TRBV5-6
cdr3_aa: CASSLEVSGVYNEQFF
cdr3_nt: TGTGCCAGCAGCTTGGAGGTTAGCGGGGTTTACAATGAGCAGTTCTTC

d_call: TRBD2
clone_size: -
j_call: TRBJ2-3
v_call: TRBV5-4
cdr3_aa: CASSLAGTSGKMEYF
cdr3_nt: TGTGCCAGCAGCTTGGCCGGGACTAGCGGGAAGATGGAGTATTTT

d_call: TRBD2
clone_size: once
j_call: TRBJ2-1
v_call: TRBV18
cdr3_aa: CASSPRQTSETYNEQFF
cdr3_nt: TGTGCCAGCTCACCACGCCAAACTAGCGAGACCTACAATGAGCAGTTCTTC

d_call: -
clone_size: -
j_call: TRBJ1-1
v_call: TRBV6-4
cdr3_aa: CASSVSLGATEAFF
cdr3_nt: TGTGCCAGCAGTGTTTCACTTGGAGCCACTGAAGCTTTCTTT

d_call: -
clone_size: -
j_call: TRBJ2-5
v_call: TRBV7-9
cdr3_aa: CASSLVGAWQETQYF
cdr3_nt: TGTGCCAGCAGCTTAGTGGGGGCCTGGCAAGAGACCCAGTACTTC

d_call: TRBD2
clone_size: once
j_call: TRBJ2-5
v_call: TRBV28
cdr3_aa: CATFPSGRAVETQYF
cdr3_nt: TGTGCCACCTTTCCTAGCGGGAGGGCCGTAGAGACCCAGTACTTC

d_call: -
clone_size: -
j_call: TRBJ2-3
v_call: TRBV2
cdr3_aa: CASSERRRRADTQYF
cdr3_nt: TGTGCCAGCAGTGAGAGACGCCGGAGGGCAGATACGCAGTATTTT

d_call: -
clone_size: -
j_call: TRBJ1-6
v_call: TRBV9
cdr3_aa: CASSTPRQMGSPLHF
cdr3_nt: TGTGCCAGCAGCACACCAAGACAGATGGGTTCACCCCTCCACTTT

d_call: -
clone_size: -
j_call: TRBJ2-2
v_call: TRBV5-1
cdr3_aa: CASSPGQSTGELFF
cdr3_nt: TGCGCCAGCAGCCCCGGACAGAGCACCGGGGAGCTGTTTTTT

d_call: -
clone_size: -
j_call: TRBJ1-3
v_call: TRBV6-6
cdr3_aa: CASRAPGGSGNTIYF
cdr3_nt: TGTGCCAGCAGAGCACCCGGGGGTTCCGGAAACACCATATATTTT

d_call: TRBD1
clone_size: -
j_call: TRBJ1-1
v_call: TRBV6-5
cdr3_aa: CASSSDRDSGAFF
cdr3_nt: TGTGCCAGCAGTTCCGACAGGGACTCGGGGGCTTTCTTT

d_call: -
clone_size: -
j_call: TRBJ1-3
v_call: TRBV9
cdr3_aa: CASSVSDRSSGNTIYF
cdr3_nt: TGTGCCAGCAGCGTATCGGACAGAAGCTCTGGAAACACCATATATTTT

d_call: -
clone_size: -
j_call: TRBJ2-4
v_call: TRBV7-9
cdr3_aa: CASSLGQGMDIQYF
cdr3_nt: TGTGCCAGCAGCTTAGGGCAGGGTATGGACATTCAGTACTTC

d_call: -
clone_size: -
j_call: TRBJ2-1
v_call: TRBV19
cdr3_aa: CARRDNEQFF
cdr3_nt: TGTGCCAGGAGAGACAATGAGCAGTTCTTC

d_call: -
clone_size: -
j_call: TRBJ1-1
v_call: TRBV28
cdr3_aa: CASSAAGSGNTEAFF
cdr3_nt: TGTGCCAGCAGTGCCGCGGGGTCCGGTAACACTGAAGCTTTCTTT